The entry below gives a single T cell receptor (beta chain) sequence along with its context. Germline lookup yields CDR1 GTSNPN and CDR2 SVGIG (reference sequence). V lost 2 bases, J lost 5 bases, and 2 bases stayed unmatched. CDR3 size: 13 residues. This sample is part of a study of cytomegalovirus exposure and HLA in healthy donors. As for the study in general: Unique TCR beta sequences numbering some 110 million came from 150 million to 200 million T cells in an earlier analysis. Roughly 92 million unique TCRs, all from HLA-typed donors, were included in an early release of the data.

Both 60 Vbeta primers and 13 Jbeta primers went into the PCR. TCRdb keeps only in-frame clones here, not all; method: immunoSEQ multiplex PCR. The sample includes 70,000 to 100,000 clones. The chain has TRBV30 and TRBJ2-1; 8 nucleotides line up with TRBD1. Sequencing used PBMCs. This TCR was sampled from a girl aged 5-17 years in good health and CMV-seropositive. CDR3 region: CAWSTGGNNEQFF. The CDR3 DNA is TGTGCCTGGAGTACAGGGGGGAACAATGAGCAGTTCTTC. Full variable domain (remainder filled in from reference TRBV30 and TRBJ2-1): SQTIHQWPATLVQPVGSPLSLECTVEGTSNPNLYWYRQAAGRGLQLLFYSVGIGQISSEVPQNLSASRPQDRQFILSSKKLLLSDSGFYLCAWSTGGNNEQFFGPGTRLTVL.